Following are 5 T cell receptor beta chains from one sample sequenced in a study of long-term antiretroviral therapy in people with HIV. The assay, immunoSEQ v3.0, was run at survey level. This table comes from immunoSEQ multiplex PCR, and its TCRdb copy is limited to in-frame clones, with some not included. The sample lists about 24,000 clones, over 80% occurring once. This specimen was unsorted PBMCs, taken about 4.1 years after starting antiretroviral therapy. These receptors all come from a man aged 30-40 years with HIV.

This chain uses TRBV12-5 with TRBJ2-3; a possible D gene is TRBD2 (5 bases). The CDR3 length is 14 residues. Trimming removed 6 bases at V and 0 bases at J, with 10 bases between. Looked up from germline, CDR1 is LGHNT and CDR2 is FRNRAP. The CDR3 sequence: CASGEGGSTDTQYF. In nucleotides, the CDR3 is TGTGCTAGTGGGGAAGGAGGCAGCACAGATACGCAGTATTTT.

Notes on this clone: The same CDR3 is also encoded by other DNA sequences in this sample. The rearrangement joins TRBV4-1 to TRBJ1-1, with D maybe TRBD1 (6 bases). V lost 3 bases and J 1 base, leaving 12 bases between the germline ends. The CDR3 covers 15 residues. Germline loops: CDR1 MGHRA, CDR2 YSYEKL. The CDR3 region has the DNA TGCGCCAGCAGCCAGGGGGGGCCAGCGAACACTGAAGCTTTCTTT. Encoded protein: CASSQGGPANTEAFF.

The CDR3 coding sequence is TGTGCCAGCAGCGTGGAGGGATCTGGAAACACCATATATTTT. Protein: CASSVEGSGNTIYF. This sequence joins TRBV9 and TRBJ1-3; D is unresolved. Germline lookup yields CDR1 SGDLS and CDR2 YYNGEE. The CDR3 runs to 14 residues. Trimming took 2 bases from V and 1 from J, leaving 7 bases between them.

J is TRBJ1-1 and V is TRBV9; perhaps TRBD1 as D (6 bases). The CDR3 length is 17 residues. Trimming pared 0 bases from V and 2 bases from J, leaving 17 bases between. Germline-derived CDR1 and CDR2 are SGDLS and YYNGEE. This CDR3 reads CASSVDTGSPTNTEAFF. The DNA of the CDR3 is TGTGCCAGCAGCGTAGATACAGGGTCCCCCACTAACACTGAAGCTTTCTTT.

The chain carries TRBV4-3 and TRBJ2-3; 7 bases align to TRBD2. Germline trimming cut 0 bases from V and 6 bases from J; bases unmatched to any gene: 12. Germline V CDR1 and CDR2: LGHNA, YSLEER. CDR3 length: 17 amino acids. CDR3 sequence: CASSQDGAGRASDTQYF. The CDR3, as DNA: TGCGCCAGCAGCCAAGATGGGGCAGGGAGGGCCTCCGATACGCAGTATTTT.